In its sample, the clone carrying this T cell receptor beta chain was seen a few times. What it binds is not known. This CDR3 has 13 residues. After removal of 6 bases from V and 2 bases from J, the junction contained 3 bases not matched to a gene. The germline V gene encodes CDR1 KGHDR and CDR2 SFDVKD. This sample was taken from a study of response to subunit inactivated influenza vaccine. Study results and caveats: T cells newly recruited by each seasonal influenza vaccination are few, the authors suggested.

TCRdb re-analysed the RT-PCR reads in MiXCR, keeping a single row per CDR3 protein. The sample includes approximately 500,000 distinct CDR3 sequences, 20% to 25% of them seen just once. Another study also made use of these data, one on T cells expressing NK-cell markers. That paper notes: Libraries used 5'RACE template switching adding universal primer site and UMIs. No clear determination of HCMV specificity was made for expanded NKG2C+ T cell clones.

Sequencing used CD4+ T cells sorted from PBMCs, obtained roughly 12 days after vaccination. The clonotype comes from a man over 45 who received an inactivated influenza vaccine. The chain has TRBV24-1 and TRBJ2-7; the match to TRBD2 covers 7 bases. The CDR3 sequence: CATSSGTTYEQYF. The CDR3 DNA reads TGTGCCACCAGTAGCGGGACCACCTACGAGCAGTACTTC.